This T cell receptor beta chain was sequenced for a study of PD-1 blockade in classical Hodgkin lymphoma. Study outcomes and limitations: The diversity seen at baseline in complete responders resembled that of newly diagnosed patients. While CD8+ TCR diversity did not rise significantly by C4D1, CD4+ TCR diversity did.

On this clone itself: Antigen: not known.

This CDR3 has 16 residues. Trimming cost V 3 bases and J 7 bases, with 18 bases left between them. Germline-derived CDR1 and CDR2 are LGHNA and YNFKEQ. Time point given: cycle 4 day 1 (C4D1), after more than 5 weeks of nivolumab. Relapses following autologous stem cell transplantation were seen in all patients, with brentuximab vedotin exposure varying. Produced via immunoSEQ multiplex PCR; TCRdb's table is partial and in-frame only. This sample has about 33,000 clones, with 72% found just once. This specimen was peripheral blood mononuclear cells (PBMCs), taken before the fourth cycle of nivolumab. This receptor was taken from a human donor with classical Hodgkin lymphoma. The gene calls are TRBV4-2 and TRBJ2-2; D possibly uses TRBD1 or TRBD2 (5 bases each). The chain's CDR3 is CASSQGVAGFIGELFF. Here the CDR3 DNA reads TGTGCCAGCAGCCAGGGGGTGGCAGGCTTTATCGGGGAGCTGTTTTTT.